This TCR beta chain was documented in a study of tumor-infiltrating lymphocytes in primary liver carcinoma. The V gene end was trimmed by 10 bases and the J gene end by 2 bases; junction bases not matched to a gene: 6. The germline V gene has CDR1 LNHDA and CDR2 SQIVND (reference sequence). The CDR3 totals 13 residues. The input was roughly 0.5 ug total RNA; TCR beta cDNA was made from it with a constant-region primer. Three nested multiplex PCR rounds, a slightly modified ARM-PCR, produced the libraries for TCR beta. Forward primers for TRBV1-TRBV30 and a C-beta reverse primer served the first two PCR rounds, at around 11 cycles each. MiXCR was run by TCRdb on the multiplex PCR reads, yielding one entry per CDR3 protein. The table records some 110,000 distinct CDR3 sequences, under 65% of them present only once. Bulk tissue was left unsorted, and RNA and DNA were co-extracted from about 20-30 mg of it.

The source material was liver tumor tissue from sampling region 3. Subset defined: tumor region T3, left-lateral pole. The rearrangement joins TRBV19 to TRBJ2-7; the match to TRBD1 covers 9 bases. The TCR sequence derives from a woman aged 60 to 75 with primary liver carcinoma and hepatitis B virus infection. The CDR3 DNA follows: TGTGCCACTGGGACAGGGTCGGCCTACGAGCAGTACTTC. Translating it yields CATGTGSAYEQYF.